This T cell receptor (beta chain) was sequenced in a study of early T cells in non-severe SARS-CoV-2 infection. This clonotype has ten or more counts. TCRdb redid the calling of the 5' RACE reads with MiXCR, one entry per CDR3 protein. The sample carries approximately 22,000 distinct CDR3 sequences, around 5.8% recorded once. This CDR3 is built from 17 residues. Between the trimmed V and J ends, which lost 4 bases and 6 bases, there was a span of 23 bases. Looked up from germline, CDR1 is SGHVS and CDR2 is FNYEAQ. Sequenced material: whole blood, taken at baseline. V usage is TRBV7-6 and J usage is TRBJ2-3; a weak D match, TRBD2 (6 bases). This TCR derives from an adult who was a healthcare worker with PCR-confirmed SARS-CoV-2 infection or an uninfected control (not recorded which). CDR3 loop: CASSSFLGGPTLDTQYF. In nucleotides, the CDR3 is TGTGCCAGCAGCTCCTTCCTCGGGGGTCCGACTCTGGATACGCAGTATTTT.